This T cell receptor beta chain appears in the sequencing data of a study of blood T cell repertoires in COVID-19. This CDR3 is built from 13 residues. Trimming removed 5 bases from V and 2 bases from J, with 9 bases in between. The germline V gene has CDR1 SGHVS and CDR2 FQNEAQ. Only in-frame clones appear in the TCRdb table, and some are missing; sequencing was by immunoSEQ multiplex PCR. This table holds about 180,000 clones, more than 75% found once. The source is a person between 65 and 79 years old with COVID-19, enrolled during active disease. The chain is built from TRBV7-8 and TRBJ1-2; the D is unclear. The sequenced sample was peripheral blood. The chain's CDR3 is CASSKTINYGYTF. The CDR3 DNA sequence: TGTGCCAGCAGCAAGACTATAAACTATGGCTACACCTTC.